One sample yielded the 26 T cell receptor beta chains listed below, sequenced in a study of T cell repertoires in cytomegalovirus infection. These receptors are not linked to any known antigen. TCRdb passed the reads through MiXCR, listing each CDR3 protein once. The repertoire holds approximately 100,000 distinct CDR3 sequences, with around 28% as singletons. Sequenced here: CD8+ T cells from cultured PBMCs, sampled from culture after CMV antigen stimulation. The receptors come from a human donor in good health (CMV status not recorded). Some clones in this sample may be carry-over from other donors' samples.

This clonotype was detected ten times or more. In DNA, the CDR3 is TGTGCCAGCAGTTTGGCCAAGGGAGAGCCCCAGCATTTT. It is translated as CASSLAKGEPQHF. V is TRBV27 and J is TRBJ1-5; D gene uncertain. The CDR3 sequence is 13 residues long. Trimming stripped 3 bases from V and 8 bases from J, with 11 bases between. Per germline, CDR1 MNHEY and CDR2 SMNVEV (reference sequence).

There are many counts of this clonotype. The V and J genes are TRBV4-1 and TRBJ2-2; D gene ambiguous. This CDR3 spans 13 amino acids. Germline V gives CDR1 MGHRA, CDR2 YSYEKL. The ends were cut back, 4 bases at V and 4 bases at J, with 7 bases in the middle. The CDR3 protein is CASSPSGTGELFF. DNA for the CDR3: TGCGCCAGCAGCCCCTCGGGCACCGGGGAGCTGTTTTTT.

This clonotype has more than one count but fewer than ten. CDR3 region: CASSLVVGHEQYF. Written as DNA, the CDR3 is TGTGCCAGCAGCTTAGTGGTAGGGCATGAGCAGTACTTC. This chain links TRBV7-9 with TRBJ2-7; the D is unclear. The CDR3 length is 13 residues. Per germline, CDR1 SEHNR and CDR2 FQNEAQ (reference sequence). Trimming shortened V by 1 base and J by 7 bases, and 11 bases separated the two germline ends.

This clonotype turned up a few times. CDR3 region: CASSWTVNTEAFF. CDR3 coding DNA: TGTGCCAGCAGTTGGACCGTGAACACTGAAGCTTTCTTT. The gene calls are TRBV2 and TRBJ1-1, with D uncertain. Trimming stripped 5 bases from V and 0 bases from J, with 7 bases between. Germline CDR1 and CDR2: SNHLY and FYNNEI. The length of the CDR3 is 13 residues.

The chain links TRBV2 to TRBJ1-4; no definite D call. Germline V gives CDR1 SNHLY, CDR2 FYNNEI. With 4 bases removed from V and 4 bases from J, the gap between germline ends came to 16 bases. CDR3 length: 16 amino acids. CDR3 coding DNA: TGTGCCAGCAGTGTTTTCCCGGCAAGCAATAATGAAAAACTGTTTTTT. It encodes CASSVFPASNNEKLFF.

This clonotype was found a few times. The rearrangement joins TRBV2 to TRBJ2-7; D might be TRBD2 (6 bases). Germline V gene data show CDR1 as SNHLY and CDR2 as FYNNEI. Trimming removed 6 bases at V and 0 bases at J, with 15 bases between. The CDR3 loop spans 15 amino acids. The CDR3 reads CASRWTQDYSYEQYF. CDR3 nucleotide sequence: TGTGCCAGCAGGTGGACGCAGGACTACTCCTACGAGCAGTACTTC.

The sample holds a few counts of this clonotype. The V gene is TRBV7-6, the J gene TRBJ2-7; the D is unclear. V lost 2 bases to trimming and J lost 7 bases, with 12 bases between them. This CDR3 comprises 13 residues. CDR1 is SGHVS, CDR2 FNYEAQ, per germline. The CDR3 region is CASSLTPSLEQYF. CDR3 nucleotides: TGTGCCAGCAGCTTAACTCCCTCCTTGGAGCAGTACTTC.

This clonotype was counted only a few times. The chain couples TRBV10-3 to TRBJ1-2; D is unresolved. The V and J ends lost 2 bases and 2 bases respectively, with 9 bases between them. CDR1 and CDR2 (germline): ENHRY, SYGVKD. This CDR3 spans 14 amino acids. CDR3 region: CAISEIPQNYGYTF. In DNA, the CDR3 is TGTGCCATCAGTGAGATCCCGCAGAACTATGGCTACACCTTC.

The CDR3 protein is CASSYGRTYEQYF. Here the CDR3 DNA reads TGTGCCAGCAGTTATGGGCGGACGTACGAGCAGTACTTC. The chain carries TRBV6-2 or TRBV6-3 and TRBJ2-7, with D unclear. V was pared by 3 bases and J by 4 bases, with 10 bases between. From germline, CDR1 is MNHEY and CDR2 SVGEGT. This CDR3 comprises 13 residues.

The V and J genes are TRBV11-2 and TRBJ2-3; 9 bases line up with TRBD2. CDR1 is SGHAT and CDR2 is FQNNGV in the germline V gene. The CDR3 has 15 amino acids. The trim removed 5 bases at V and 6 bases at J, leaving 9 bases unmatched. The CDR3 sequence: CASSPAGGLSDTQYF. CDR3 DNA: TGTGCCAGCAGCCCGGCGGGGGGGCTTTCCGATACGCAGTATTTT. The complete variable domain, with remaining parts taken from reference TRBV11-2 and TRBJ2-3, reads EAGVAQSPRYKIIEKRQSVAFWCNPISGHATLYWYQQILGQGPKLLIQFQNNGVVDDSQLPKDRFSAERLKGVDSTLKIQPAKLEDSAVYLCASSPAGGLSDTQYFGPGTRLTVL.

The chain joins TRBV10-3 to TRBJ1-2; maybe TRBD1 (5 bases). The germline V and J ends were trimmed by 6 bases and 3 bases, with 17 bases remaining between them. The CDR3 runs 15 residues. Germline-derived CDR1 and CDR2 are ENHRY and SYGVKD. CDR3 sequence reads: CAIRFGGGVHYGYTF. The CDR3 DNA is TGTGCCATCAGATTCGGCGGAGGGGTGCACTATGGCTACACCTTC.

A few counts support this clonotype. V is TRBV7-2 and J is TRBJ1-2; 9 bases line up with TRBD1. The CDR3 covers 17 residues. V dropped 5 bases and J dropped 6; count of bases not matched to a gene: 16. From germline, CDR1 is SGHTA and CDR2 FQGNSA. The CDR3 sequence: CASSLERGTGRSNGYTF. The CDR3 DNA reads TGTGCCAGCAGCCTAGAAAGAGGGACAGGGAGAAGTAATGGCTACACCTTC.

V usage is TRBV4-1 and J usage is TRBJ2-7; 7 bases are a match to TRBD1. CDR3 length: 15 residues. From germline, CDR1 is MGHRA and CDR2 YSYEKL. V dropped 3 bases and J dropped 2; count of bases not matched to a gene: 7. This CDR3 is CASSHSGGITYEQYF. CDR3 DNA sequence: TGCGCCAGCAGCCACTCAGGGGGAATAACCTACGAGCAGTACTTC.

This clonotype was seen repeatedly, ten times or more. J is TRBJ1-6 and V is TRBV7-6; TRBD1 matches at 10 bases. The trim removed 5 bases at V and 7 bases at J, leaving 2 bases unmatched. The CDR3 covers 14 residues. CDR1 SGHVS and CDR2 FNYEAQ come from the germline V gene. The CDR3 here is CASSEGQGNSPLHF. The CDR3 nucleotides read TGTGCCAGCAGCGAGGGACAGGGGAATTCACCCCTCCACTTT.

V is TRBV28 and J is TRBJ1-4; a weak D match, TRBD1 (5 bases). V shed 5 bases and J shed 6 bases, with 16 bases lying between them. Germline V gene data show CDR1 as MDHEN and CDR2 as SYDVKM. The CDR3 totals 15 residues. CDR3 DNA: TGTGCCAGCAGTATCTCCAGGGCGAGGGATGAAAAACTGTTTTTT. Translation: CASSISRARDEKLFF.

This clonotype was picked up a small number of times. For the CDR3, the DNA is TGCAGCTACACAGGGGGGAGCAATCAGCCCCAGCATTTT. It yields the protein CSYTGGSNQPQHF. This rearrangement joins TRBV29-1 to TRBJ1-5, with 8 bases aligning to TRBD1. Germline V CDR1 and CDR2: SQVTM, ANQGSEA. This CDR3 is 13 amino acids long. Trimming removed 8 bases from V and 1 base from J; junction bases left unmatched: 4.

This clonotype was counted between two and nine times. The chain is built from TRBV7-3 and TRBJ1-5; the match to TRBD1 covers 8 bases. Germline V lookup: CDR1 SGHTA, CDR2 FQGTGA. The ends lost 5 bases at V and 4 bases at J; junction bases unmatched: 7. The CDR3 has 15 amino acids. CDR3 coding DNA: TGTGCCAGCAGCATCCGGACAGGGATAAATCAGCCCCAGCATTTT. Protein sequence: CASSIRTGINQPQHF. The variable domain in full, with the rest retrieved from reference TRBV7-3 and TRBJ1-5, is GAGVSQTPSNKVTEKGKYVELRCDPISGHTALYWYRQSLGQGPEFLIYFQGTGAADDSGLPNDRFFAVRPEGSVSTLKIQRTERGDSAVYLCASSIRTGINQPQHFGDGTRLSIL.

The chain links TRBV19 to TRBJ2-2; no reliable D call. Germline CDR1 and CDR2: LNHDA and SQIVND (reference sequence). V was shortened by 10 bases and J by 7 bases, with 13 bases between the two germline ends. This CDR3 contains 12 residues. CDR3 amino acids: CATNGLVGELFF. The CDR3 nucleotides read TGTGCCACCAATGGGTTGGTCGGGGAGCTGTTTTTT. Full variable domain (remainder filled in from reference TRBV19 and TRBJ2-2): DGGITQSPKYLFRKEGQNVTLSCEQNLNHDAMYWYRQDPGQGLRLIYYSQIVNDFQKGDIAEGYSVSREKKESFPLTVTSAQKNPTAFYLCATNGLVGELFFGEGSRLTVL.

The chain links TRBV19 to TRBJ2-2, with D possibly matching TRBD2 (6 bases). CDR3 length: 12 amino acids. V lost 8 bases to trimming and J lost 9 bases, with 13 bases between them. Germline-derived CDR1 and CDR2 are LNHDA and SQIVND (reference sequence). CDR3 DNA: TGTGCCAGTCGTAGCGGTCTACGGGAGCTGTTTTTT. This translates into CASRSGLRELFF.

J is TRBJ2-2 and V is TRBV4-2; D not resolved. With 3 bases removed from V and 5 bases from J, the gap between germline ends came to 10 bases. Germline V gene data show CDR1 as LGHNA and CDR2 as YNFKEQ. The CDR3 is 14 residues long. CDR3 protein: CASSHPLVTGELFF. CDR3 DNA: TGTGCCAGCAGCCATCCACTGGTAACCGGGGAGCTGTTTTTT.

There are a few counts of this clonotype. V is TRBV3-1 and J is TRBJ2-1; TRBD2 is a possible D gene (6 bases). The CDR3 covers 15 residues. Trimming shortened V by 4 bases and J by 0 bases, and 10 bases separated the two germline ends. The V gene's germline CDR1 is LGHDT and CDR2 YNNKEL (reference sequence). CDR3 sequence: CASSLLASSYNEQFF. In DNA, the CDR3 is TGTGCCAGCAGCCTCCTAGCGAGCTCCTACAATGAGCAGTTCTTC.

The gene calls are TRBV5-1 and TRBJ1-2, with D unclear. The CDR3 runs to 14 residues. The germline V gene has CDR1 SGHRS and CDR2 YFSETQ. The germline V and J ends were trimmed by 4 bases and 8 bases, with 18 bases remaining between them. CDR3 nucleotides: TGCGCCAGCAGCCCCGGGCGTGGAATTGGCGGCTACACCTTC. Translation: CASSPGRGIGGYTF. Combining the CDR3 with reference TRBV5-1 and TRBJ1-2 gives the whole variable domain KAGVTQTPRYLIKTRGQQVTLSCSPISGHRSVSWYQQTPGQGLQFLFEYFSETQRNKGNFPGRFSGRQFSNSRSEMNVSTLELGDSALYLCASSPGRGIGGYTFGSGTRLTVV.

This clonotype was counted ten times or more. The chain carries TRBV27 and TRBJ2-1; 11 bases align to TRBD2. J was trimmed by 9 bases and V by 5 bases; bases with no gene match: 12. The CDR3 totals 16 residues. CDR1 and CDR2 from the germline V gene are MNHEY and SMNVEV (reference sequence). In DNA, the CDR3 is TGTGCCAGCAGTGCCCGACTAGCGGGGTGGGGGGGTGAGCAGTTCTTC. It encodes CASSARLAGWGGEQFF.

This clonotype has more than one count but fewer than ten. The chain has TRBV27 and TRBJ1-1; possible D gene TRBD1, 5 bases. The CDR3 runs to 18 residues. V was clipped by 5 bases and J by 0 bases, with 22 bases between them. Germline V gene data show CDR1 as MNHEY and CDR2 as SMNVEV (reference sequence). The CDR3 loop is CASSAVGEPGRMNTEAFF. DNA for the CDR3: TGTGCCAGCAGTGCCGTCGGGGAGCCGGGACGGATGAACACTGAAGCTTTCTTT.

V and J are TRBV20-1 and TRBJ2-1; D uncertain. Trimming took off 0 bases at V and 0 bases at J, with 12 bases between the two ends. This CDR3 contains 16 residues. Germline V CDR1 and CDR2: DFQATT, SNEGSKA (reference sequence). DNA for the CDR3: TGCAGTGCTAGAGATAGTTTACTTCACTCCTACAATGAGCAGTTCTTC. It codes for CSARDSLLHSYNEQFF.

The chain's CDR3 is CASSLSPVGGTEAFF. DNA of the CDR3: TGTGCCAGCAGTTTATCCCCGGTGGGTGGCACTGAAGCTTTCTTT. The chain uses TRBV27 and TRBJ1-1; no clear D. Germline V gene data show CDR1 as MNHEY and CDR2 as SMNVEV (reference sequence). V lost 0 bases and J 4 bases, leaving 12 bases between the germline ends. The CDR3 consists of 15 residues.